This TCR beta chain was retrieved from a study of regulatory T cells in long-lasting Graves disease. This sample's time point: persistent/refractory GD, antithyroid drugs over 5 years with positive TRAb. Isolated PBMC RNA provided the starting material for the TCR library. With 3 bases removed from V and 1 base from J, the gap between germline ends came to 10 bases. This CDR3 has 14 residues. Germline CDR1 and CDR2: SGHRS and YFSETQ. Arm-PCR of CDR3 regions and iRepertoire HTBI primers were the basis on which TCR beta libraries were built. Each CDR3 protein gets one entry after TCRdb re-called the multiplex PCR reads with MiXCR. The top ten hold over 25% of the sample, which has 300,000 to 400,000 distinct CDR3 sequences, around 19% seen once.

This chain connects TRBV5-1 to TRBJ1-2; D is possibly TRBD1 (5 bases). The source of this sequence is a female donor with Graves disease. The starting material was peripheral blood mononuclear cells (PBMCs), obtained when the disease was refractory, from a patient treated with antithyroid drugs. In DNA form, the CDR3 reads TGCGCCAGCAGCTCGGGGGACCTTAACTATGGCTACACCTTC. Its protein product is CASSSGDLNYGYTF.